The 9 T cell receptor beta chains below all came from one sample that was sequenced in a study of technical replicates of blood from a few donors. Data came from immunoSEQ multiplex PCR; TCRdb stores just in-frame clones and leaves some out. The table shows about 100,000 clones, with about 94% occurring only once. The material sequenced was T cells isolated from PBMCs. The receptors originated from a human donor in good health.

Here the CDR3 DNA reads TGTGCCAGCAGTTTATCCGGACAGGGTCATCAGCCCCAGCATTTT. Translation gives CASSLSGQGHQPQHF. The chain joins TRBV28 to TRBJ1-5; TRBD1 matches at 8 bases. CDR1 and CDR2 from the germline V gene are MDHEN and SYDVKM. CDR3 size: 15 residues. V shed 1 base, J shed 5 bases, and the junction held 4 bases outside the gene matches. Looking up the rest from reference TRBV28 and TRBJ1-5 gives the full variable domain: DVKVTQSSRYLVKRTGEKVFLECVQDMDHENMFWYRQDPGLGLRLIYFSYDVKMKEKGDIPEGYSVSREKKERFSLILESASTNQTSMYLCASSLSGQGHQPQHFGDGTRLSIL.

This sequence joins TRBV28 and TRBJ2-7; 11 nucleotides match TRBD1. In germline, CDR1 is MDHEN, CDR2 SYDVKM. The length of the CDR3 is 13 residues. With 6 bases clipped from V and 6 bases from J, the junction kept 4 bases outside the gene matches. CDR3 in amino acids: CASSPGTGGEQYF. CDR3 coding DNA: TGTGCCAGCAGCCCCGGGACAGGGGGCGAGCAGTACTTC.

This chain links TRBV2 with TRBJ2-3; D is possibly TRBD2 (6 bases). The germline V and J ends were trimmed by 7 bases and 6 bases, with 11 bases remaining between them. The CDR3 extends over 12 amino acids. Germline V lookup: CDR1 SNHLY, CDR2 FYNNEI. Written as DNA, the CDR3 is TGTGCCAGCATGGCTGGGGGGGATACGCAGTATTTT. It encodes CASMAGGDTQYF.

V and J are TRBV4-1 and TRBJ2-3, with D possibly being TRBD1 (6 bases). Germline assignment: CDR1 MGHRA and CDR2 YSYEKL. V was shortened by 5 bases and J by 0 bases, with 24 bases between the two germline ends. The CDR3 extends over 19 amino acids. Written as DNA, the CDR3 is TGCGCCAGCAGCAGGTATGGGGGCGTTAAGTACGCTAGCACAGATACGCAGTATTTT. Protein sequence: CASSRYGGVKYASTDTQYF.

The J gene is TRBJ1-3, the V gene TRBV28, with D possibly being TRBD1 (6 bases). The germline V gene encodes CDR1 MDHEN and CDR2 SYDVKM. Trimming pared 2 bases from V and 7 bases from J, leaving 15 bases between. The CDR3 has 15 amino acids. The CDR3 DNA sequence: TGTGCCAGCAGTTTAGAATCAGGGGAGGGCAACACCATATATTTT. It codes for CASSLESGEGNTIYF.

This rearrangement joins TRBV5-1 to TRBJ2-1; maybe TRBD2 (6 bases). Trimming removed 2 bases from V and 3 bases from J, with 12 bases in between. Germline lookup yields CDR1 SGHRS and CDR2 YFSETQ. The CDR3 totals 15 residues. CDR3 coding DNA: TGCGCCAGCAGCTTATCGGGGGTCGGCTACAATGAGCAGTTCTTC. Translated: CASSLSGVGYNEQFF.

Written as DNA, the CDR3 is TGTGCCAGCAGTGGCGGGGGCTTTCGGGACTACGAGCAGTACTTC. This sequence encodes CASSGGGFRDYEQYF. This rearrangement joins TRBV6-5 to TRBJ2-7, with D possibly being TRBD2 (7 bases). The germline CDR1 and CDR2 sequences are MNHEY and SVGAGI. The CDR3 totals 15 residues. The V and J ends lost 5 bases and 3 bases respectively, with 17 bases between them.

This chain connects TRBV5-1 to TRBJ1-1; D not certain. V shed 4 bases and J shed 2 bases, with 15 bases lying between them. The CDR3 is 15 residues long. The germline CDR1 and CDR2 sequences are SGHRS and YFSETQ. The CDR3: CASSPDATGNTEAFF. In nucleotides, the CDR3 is TGCGCCAGCAGCCCGGACGCCACGGGAAACACTGAAGCTTTCTTT.

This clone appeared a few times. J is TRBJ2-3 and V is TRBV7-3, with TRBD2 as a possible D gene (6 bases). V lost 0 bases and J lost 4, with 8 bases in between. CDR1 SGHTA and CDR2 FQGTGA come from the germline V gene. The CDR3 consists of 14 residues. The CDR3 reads CASSLTGGPDTQYF. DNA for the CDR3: TGTGCCAGCAGCTTAACGGGGGGTCCAGATACGCAGTATTTT.